This TCR beta chain was retrieved from a study of blood T cell repertoires in COVID-19. This clone has just one count. Deletions cut 4 bases from V and 6 bases from J, with 12 bases between. The CDR3 is 14 amino acids. Germline values: CDR1 SGHNT, CDR2 YENEEA. As handled by the study authors: Amplification of reference gene primers provided the estimated nucleated cell counts. The data were produced by immunoSEQ multiplex PCR, yet TCRdb's version contains in-frame clones alone and is incomplete. D and trimming come from the DNA, and the V and J calls and clone size come from that table. The sample lists 25,000 to 35,000 clones, about 91% occurring once.

This chain joins TRBV11-3 and TRBJ2-2; tentatively, D is TRBD2 (6 bases). Sequencing was performed on peripheral blood. The clonotype comes from a man over 45 with active COVID-19. CDR3 sequence: CASSSTTGAGELFF. The DNA for the CDR3 is TGTGCCAGCAGCTCCACTACGGGGGCCGGGGAGCTGTTTTTT.